A selection of T cell receptor beta chains follows, all from one sample in a study of T cell repertoires in cytomegalovirus infection. The antigens of these receptors remain unknown. TCRdb ran MiXCR on the reads and lists one entry per CDR3 protein. Among around 500,000 distinct CDR3 sequences listed, under 55% were seen once. The sequences come from cultured PBMCs, collected from culture after CMV antigen stimulation. All receptors come from a human donor in good health (CMV status not recorded). Some clones in this sample may be carry-over from other donors' samples. Each CDR3 is given with its conserved first and last residue. Each record gives: J gene, D gene, clone size, V gene, CDR3 protein, CDR3 DNA. D genes are given only for firm matches. Clone sizes are given selectively: once, few, many, or a class where the clone is expanded.

J: TRBJ1-2; D: TRBD1; size: -; V: TRBV7-2; CDR3: CASSLDRSRVGYTF; DNA: TGTGCCAGCAGCTTGGACAGGTCTAGGGTGGGCTACACCTTC
J: TRBJ2-7; D: TRBD1; size: few; V: TRBV7-2; CDR3: CASSLWGQGPGYEQYF; DNA: TGTGCCAGCAGCTTATGGGGACAGGGTCCCGGCTACGAGCAGTACTTC
J: TRBJ2-3; D: -; size: -; V: TRBV12-3/TRBV12-4; CDR3: CASTKSGTYQDTQYF; DNA: TGTGCCAGCACCAAGTCCGGGACTTACCAAGATACGCAGTATTTT
J: TRBJ2-7; D: -; size: -; V: TRBV7-4; CDR3: CASSREGHEQYF; DNA: TGTGCCAGCAGCCGCGAGGGCCACGAGCAGTACTTC
J: TRBJ2-7; D: -; size: -; V: TRBV4-3; CDR3: CASSQKGGVQYF; DNA: TGCGCCAGCAGCCAAAAGGGGGGGGTGCAGTACTTC
J: TRBJ1-2; D: TRBD1; size: -; V: TRBV6-4; CDR3: CARPGRDRVPPSVYGYTF; DNA: TGTGCCAGGCCTGGTCGGGACAGGGTTCCTCCTTCGGTATATGGCTACACCTTC
J: TRBJ2-3; D: -; size: -; V: TRBV11-2; CDR3: CASSYAEYHTDTQYF; DNA: TGTGCCAGCAGCTATGCCGAGTATCACACAGATACGCAGTATTTT
J: TRBJ2-1; D: -; size: few; V: TRBV4-1; CDR3: CASSQEPANEQFF; DNA: TGCGCCAGCAGCCAAGAGCCGGCGAATGAGCAGTTCTTC
J: TRBJ2-3; D: -; size: -; V: TRBV3-1; CDR3: CASSQVVDTDTQYF; DNA: TGTGCCAGCAGCCAAGTTGTGGACACAGATACGCAGTATTTT
J: TRBJ1-2; D: -; size: -; V: TRBV7-4; CDR3: CASTSFRADCYGYTF; DNA: TGTGCCAGCACTTCCTTCAGGGCAGACTGCTATGGCTACACCTTC
J: TRBJ2-1; D: -; size: -; V: TRBV7-8; CDR3: CASSLALNGKHNEQFF; DNA: TGTGCCAGCAGCTTAGCGCTAAACGGGAAACACAATGAGCAGTTCTTC
J: TRBJ1-2; D: -; size: -; V: TRBV12-3/TRBV12-4; CDR3: CASSLGGVRNYGYTF; DNA: TGTGCCAGCAGTTTGGGGGGCGTTCGAAACTATGGCTACACCTTC
J: TRBJ1-5; D: -; size: once; V: TRBV19; CDR3: CATTAAGAQHF; DNA: TGTGCCACTACGGCCGCTGGGGCCCAGCATTTT
J: TRBJ2-7; D: TRBD1; size: few; V: TRBV12-3/TRBV12-4; CDR3: CASSFQGAPYEQYF; DNA: TGTGCCAGCAGTTTTCAGGGGGCTCCCTACGAGCAGTACTTC
J: TRBJ1-1; D: -; size: -; V: TRBV5-5; CDR3: CASSPPWGASEAFF; DNA: TGTGCCAGCAGCCCTCCGTGGGGGGCCTCTGAAGCTTTCTTT
J: TRBJ2-1; D: -; size: -; V: TRBV29-1; CDR3: CSAAQGSSYNEQFF; DNA: TGCAGCGCCGCTCAGGGGAGTTCATACAATGAGCAGTTCTTC
J: TRBJ2-7; D: -; size: once; V: TRBV12-3/TRBV12-4; CDR3: CASSLLTRSYEQYF; DNA: TGTGCCAGCAGTTTACTCACGAGATCCTACGAGCAGTACTTC
J: TRBJ1-5; D: -; size: -; V: TRBV6-2/TRBV6-3; CDR3: CASIGGRANQPQHF; DNA: TGTGCCAGCATAGGAGGTCGCGCCAATCAGCCCCAGCATTTT
J: TRBJ1-3; D: -; size: -; V: TRBV5-1; CDR3: CASSLDRPDTIYF; DNA: TGCGCCAGCAGCCTCGACAGGCCGGACACCATATATTTT
J: TRBJ2-2; D: TRBD1; size: few; V: TRBV19; CDR3: CASRKGAAPNTGELFF; DNA: TGTGCCAGCCGAAAGGGGGCAGCTCCGAACACCGGGGAGCTGTTTTTT
J: TRBJ1-4; D: -; size: -; V: TRBV5-1; CDR3: CASRAGVTNEKLFF; DNA: TGCGCCAGCAGGGCGGGGGTGACTAATGAAAAACTGTTTTTT
J: TRBJ1-2; D: TRBD1; size: -; V: TRBV20-1; CDR3: CSATGGAEYGYTF; DNA: TGCAGTGCCACAGGGGGCGCGGAGTATGGCTACACCTTC
J: TRBJ2-3; D: TRBD2; size: -; V: TRBV15; CDR3: CATSRGGRGGPDTQYF; DNA: TGTGCCACCAGCAGAGGCGGGCGGGGGGGCCCTGATACGCAGTATTTT
J: TRBJ2-4; D: -; size: few; V: TRBV7-2; CDR3: CASSFPRGIQYF; DNA: TGTGCCAGCAGCTTTCCTCGGGGCATTCAGTACTTC
J: TRBJ1-1; D: -; size: few; V: TRBV6-1; CDR3: CASRRPQGAEAFF; DNA: TGTGCCAGCAGGCGGCCCCAGGGCGCTGAAGCTTTCTTT
J: TRBJ2-3; D: TRBD2; size: -; V: TRBV28; CDR3: CASSLTLAGATDTQYF; DNA: TGTGCCAGCAGTTTAACCCTAGCGGGGGCCACAGATACGCAGTATTTT
J: TRBJ2-5; D: TRBD2; size: few; V: TRBV7-2; CDR3: CASSFNGGAGETQYF; DNA: TGTGCCAGCAGCTTTAACGGGGGGGCCGGGGAGACCCAGTACTTC
J: TRBJ1-2; D: TRBD1; size: many; V: TRBV7-2; CDR3: CASSSGQGYGYTF; DNA: TGTGCCAGCAGCTCTGGACAGGGGTATGGCTACACCTTC
J: TRBJ2-7; D: TRBD1; size: -; V: TRBV28; CDR3: CASRIGTGRPYEQYF; DNA: TGTGCCAGCAGGATAGGGACAGGGCGACCCTACGAGCAGTACTTC
J: TRBJ2-7; D: TRBD1; size: few; V: TRBV7-2; CDR3: CASSIQGAGLWEQYF; DNA: TGTGCCAGCAGCATACAGGGGGCAGGACTCTGGGAGCAGTACTTC
J: TRBJ2-3; D: TRBD2; size: few; V: TRBV11-2; CDR3: CASSLLGGGGAADTQYF; DNA: TGTGCCAGCAGCTTATTGGGGGGCGGGGGGGCCGCAGATACGCAGTATTTT